These T cell receptor beta chains were read from a single sample in a study of cytomegalovirus exposure and HLA in healthy donors. The method was immunoSEQ multiplex PCR; TCRdb's version includes in-frame clones alone and lacks a portion of them. The sample has under 90,000 clones, 70% to 80% seen once. Sequences were obtained from PBMCs. All receptors derive from a man aged 40-50 years in good health and CMV-seronegative. The CDR3 runs from the conserved cysteine through the conserved F or W. The order of the fields is J gene, V gene, D gene, clone size, CDR3 DNA, CDR3 protein. The D gene is left open where the match is weak. Clone size is not always given. Where it is, it says once, few, many or a class for expanded clones.

TRBJ1-6 TRBV27 . . TGTGCCAGCACCGACAGGTCCTCCTATAATTCACCCCTCCACTTT CASTDRSSYNSPLHF
TRBJ2-7 TRBV7-2 TRBD2 . TGTGCCAGCAGCCCCCAGCGGGGCTACAAGCAGTACTTC CASSPQRGYKQYF
TRBJ1-2 TRBV6-5 . . TGTGCCAGCAGTTACTCCTACGACAGTTTTGGCTACACCTTC CASSYSYDSFGYTF
TRBJ2-7 TRBV6-1 . . TGTGCCAGCAAGTCCCCAACGGGTAGGGGCTACGAGCAGTACTTC CASKSPTGRGYEQYF
TRBJ2-6 TRBV4-1 TRBD2 few TGCGCCAGCAGCCAAGATGGGGGGGCTGGGGCCAACGTCCTGACTTTC CASSQDGGAGANVLTF
TRBJ2-3 TRBV5-1 . . TGCGCCAGCAGCTTGGATAGCGGTGGGGATACGCAGTATTTT CASSLDSGGDTQYF
TRBJ2-1 TRBV7-2 TRBD2 . TGTGCCAGCAGACGTTCACCTCGGGGACTAAACAATGAGCAGTTCTTC CASRRSPRGLNNEQFF
TRBJ2-5 TRBV28 . . TGTGCCAGCAGTCTCCCCGTGGAGGGACAAGAGACCCAGTACTTC CASSLPVEGQETQYF
TRBJ2-3 TRBV5-5 TRBD2 . TGTGCCAGCAGCTTGGGGGTCACTAGCGGGGGGGGGATCACAGATACGCAGTATTTT CASSLGVTSGGGITDTQYF
TRBJ2-7 TRBV29-1 TRBD2 . TGCAGCGTTGAAACTGGACTAGCGGGGACGAGCTCCTACGAGCAGTACTTC CSVETGLAGTSSYEQYF
TRBJ1-2 TRBV5-4 . . TGTGCCAGCAGCCGCCCCGGGAGCGACTATGGCTACACCTTC CASSRPGSDYGYTF
TRBJ1-1 TRBV6-5 TRBD1 . TGTGCCAGCAGTCGACAGGGGAGCACTGAAGCTTTCTTT CASSRQGSTEAFF
TRBJ1-6 TRBV18 . . TGTGCCAGCTCACCAGGGATCGACAGTACACCCCTCCACTTT CASSPGIDSTPLHF
TRBJ2-3 TRBV5-5 TRBD2 . TGTGCCAGCAGCTTGGCCGTAGGGCGGGGGGGCGCAGATACGCAGTATTTT CASSLAVGRGGADTQYF
TRBJ2-1 TRBV15 . . TGTGCCACCAGCAGGCCCCAACGGGGAGATCTCAATGAGCAGTTCTTC CATSRPQRGDLNEQFF